This paragraph reports one TCR beta chain. This clonotype was found a few times. It has no known antigen specificity. The record has no base qualities; no much larger clone is one base away. Based on the germline V gene, the CDR1 and CDR2 sequences are SGHRS and YFSETQ. From V the trimming removes 3 bases and from J it removes 3 bases, while the gene matches leave 10 bases of the junction unaccounted for. From cysteine to phenylalanine, the CDR3 is 16 amino acids long. Of the read, only the CDR3 DNA is kept; its 48 bases are in frame from base 1. The library was made by PCR. The sequencer was an Illumina HiSeq 2500. TCR library preparation used molecular barcoding, with unique molecular identifiers applied to normalize quantification of the TCRbeta repertoire. TCRdb handled the public reads itself, with Q25 trimming in fastp and clone calling in MiXCR, and kept productive beta chains. CDR3 protein sequences are deduplicated, and each keeps its most common genes and DNA. Here the sample has roughly 200,000 distinct CDR3 sequences; approximately 15% occur a single time. The ten largest clones add up to roughly 13% of the sample.

These data come from a study of T-cell reconstitution after alpha-beta-depleted transplantation in children (dated by TCRdb to 2015 to 2016). Study-level background: The study quantitatively tracked T-cell immune reconstitution after TCRalphabeta/CD19-depleted allogeneic hematopoietic cell transplantation in children using TCR repertoire profiling.

The rearrangement combines TRBV5-1 with TRBJ2-5; 8 bases in between match TRBD1. The material was PBMCs from the stem cell graft donor, obtained from the stem cell graft. This clonotype was obtained from a human donor who donated a stem cell graft to a child with acute lymphoblastic leukemia. The CDR3 is CASSSTRTGRKETQYF. The sequenced DNA: TGCGCCAGCAGCTCAACCCGGACAGGGCGTAAAGAGACCCAGTACTTC.